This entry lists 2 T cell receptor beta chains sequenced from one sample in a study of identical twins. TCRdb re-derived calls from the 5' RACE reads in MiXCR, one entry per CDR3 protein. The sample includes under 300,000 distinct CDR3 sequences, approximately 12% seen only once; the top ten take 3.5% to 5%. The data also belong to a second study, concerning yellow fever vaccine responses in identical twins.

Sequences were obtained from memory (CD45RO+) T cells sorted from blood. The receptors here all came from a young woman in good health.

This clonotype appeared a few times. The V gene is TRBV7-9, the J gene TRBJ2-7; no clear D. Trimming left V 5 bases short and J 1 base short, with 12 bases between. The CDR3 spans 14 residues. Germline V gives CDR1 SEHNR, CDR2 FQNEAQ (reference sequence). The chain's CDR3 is CASSPRRGSYEQYF. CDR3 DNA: TGTGCCAGCAGCCCCCGGAGAGGATCCTACGAGCAGTACTTC.

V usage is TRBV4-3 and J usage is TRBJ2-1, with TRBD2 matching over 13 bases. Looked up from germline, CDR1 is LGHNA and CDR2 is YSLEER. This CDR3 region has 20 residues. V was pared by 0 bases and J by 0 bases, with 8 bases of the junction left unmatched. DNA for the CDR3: TGCGCCAGCAGCCAAGATCTCCGGACTAGCGGGGGCTTCTCCTACAATGAGCAGTTCTTC. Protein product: CASSQDLRTSGGFSYNEQFF.